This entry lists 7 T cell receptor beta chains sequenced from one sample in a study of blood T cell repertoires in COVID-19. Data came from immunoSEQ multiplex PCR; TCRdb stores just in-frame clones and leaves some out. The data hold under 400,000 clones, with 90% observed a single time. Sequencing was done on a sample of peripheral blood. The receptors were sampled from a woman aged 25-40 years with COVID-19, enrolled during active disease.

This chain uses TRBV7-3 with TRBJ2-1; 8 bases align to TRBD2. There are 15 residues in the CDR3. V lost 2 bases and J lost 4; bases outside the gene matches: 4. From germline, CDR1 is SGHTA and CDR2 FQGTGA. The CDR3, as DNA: TGTGCCAGCAGCTTATTCTTAGCGGGATACAATGAGCAGTTCTTC. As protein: CASSLFLAGYNEQFF.

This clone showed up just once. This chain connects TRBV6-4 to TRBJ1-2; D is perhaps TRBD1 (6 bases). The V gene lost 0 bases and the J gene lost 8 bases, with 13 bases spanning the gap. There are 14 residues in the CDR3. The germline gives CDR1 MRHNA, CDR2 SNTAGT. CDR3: CASSDSNRVGGYTF. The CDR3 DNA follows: TGTGCCAGCAGTGACTCGAACAGGGTCGGGGGCTACACCTTC.

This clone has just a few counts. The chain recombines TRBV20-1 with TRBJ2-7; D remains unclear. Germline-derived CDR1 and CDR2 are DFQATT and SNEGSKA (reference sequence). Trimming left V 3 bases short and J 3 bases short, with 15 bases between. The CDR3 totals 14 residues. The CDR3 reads CSASVASSVYEQYF. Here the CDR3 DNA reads TGCAGTGCTAGTGTAGCTTCCTCGGTCTACGAGCAGTACTTC.

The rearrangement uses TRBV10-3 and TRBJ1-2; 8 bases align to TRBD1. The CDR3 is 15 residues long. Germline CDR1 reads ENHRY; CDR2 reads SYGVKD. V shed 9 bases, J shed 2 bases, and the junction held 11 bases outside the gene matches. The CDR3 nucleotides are TGTGCCATAGAGACAGGGGACGAAGGGAACTATGGCTACACCTTC. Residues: CAIETGDEGNYGYTF.

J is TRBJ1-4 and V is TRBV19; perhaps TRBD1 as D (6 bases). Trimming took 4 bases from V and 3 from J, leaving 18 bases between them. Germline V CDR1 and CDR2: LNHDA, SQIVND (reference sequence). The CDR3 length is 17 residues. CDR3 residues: CASSTPRGAAPNEKLFF. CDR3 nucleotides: TGTGCCAGTAGTACCCCCAGGGGCGCAGCACCTAATGAAAAACTGTTTTTT.

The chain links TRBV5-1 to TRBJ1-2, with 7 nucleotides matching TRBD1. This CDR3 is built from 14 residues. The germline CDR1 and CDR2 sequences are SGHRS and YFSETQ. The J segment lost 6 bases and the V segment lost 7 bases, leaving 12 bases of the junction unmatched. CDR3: CASGYKQGRDGYTF. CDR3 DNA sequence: TGCGCCAGCGGTTATAAACAGGGGCGGGATGGCTACACCTTC.

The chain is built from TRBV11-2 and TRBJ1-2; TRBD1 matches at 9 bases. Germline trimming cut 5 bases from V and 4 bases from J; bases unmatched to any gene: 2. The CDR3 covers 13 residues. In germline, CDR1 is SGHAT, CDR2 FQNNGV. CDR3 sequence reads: CASSPDRGYGYTF. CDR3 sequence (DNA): TGTGCCAGCAGCCCGGACAGGGGCTATGGCTACACCTTC.